This T cell receptor (beta chain) was captured by sequencing in a study of T cell responses to AZD1222 COVID-19 vaccine. Germline trimming cut 1 base from V and 7 bases from J; bases unmatched to any gene: 7. Germline V gene lookup returns CDR1 MDHEN and CDR2 SYDVKM. The CDR3 extends over 16 amino acids. Regarding this clone: Its antigen is as yet unknown.

Using immunoSEQ multiplex PCR, the repertoire was profiled, and TCRdb retains in-frame clones only, with some absent. The sample has about 140,000 clones, approximately 92% seen once. Study-level findings and limits: Vaccination with two AZD1222 doses was followed by a rise in Spike-specific TCR breadth and depth. At 160-218 and 743-854, vaccine-associated CD4 TCRs were dominant, and they spanned spike.

This TCR was sampled from an adult in good health. The rearrangement links TRBV28 to TRBJ2-1; TRBD2 matches at 10 bases. The material was peripheral blood, obtained on day 0 of AZD1222 vaccination. The DNA for the CDR3 is TGTGCCAGCAGTTTATCTCTTAGCGGGAGGCCTAATGAGCAGTTCTTC. This sequence encodes CASSLSLSGRPNEQFF.